A single sample is the source of the 14 T cell receptor beta chains below, sequenced in a study of blood T cell repertoires in COVID-19. TCRdb's copy holds only in-frame clones and misses some; the assay was immunoSEQ multiplex PCR. The sample has 200,000 to 250,000 clones; 75% to 85% are singletons. Material for sequencing was PBMCs or T cells enriched from blood (not recorded which). These receptors originate from a woman aged 40 to 50 with acute COVID-19.

This clone has a single count. The chain is built from TRBV28 and TRBJ1-2; perhaps TRBD1 as D (5 bases). The CDR3 consists of 13 residues. Germline V gene sequence: CDR1 MDHEN, CDR2 SYDVKM. V gave up 3 bases and J gave up 3 bases, with 8 bases separating them. As DNA, the CDR3 is TGTGCCAGCAGTTTTGGGGGGTACTATGGCTACACCTTC. Translated, it gives CASSFGGYYGYTF.

The gene calls are TRBV6-4 and TRBJ1-6; perhaps TRBD1 as D (5 bases). This CDR3 comprises 14 residues. Trimming removed 5 bases from V and 3 bases from J, with 8 bases in between. Germline CDR1 reads MRHNA; CDR2 reads SNTAGT. The CDR3 region is CASSRDSYNSPLHF. The CDR3 coding sequence is TGTGCCAGCAGTCGAGACAGCTATAATTCACCCCTCCACTTT.

The chain joins TRBV25-1 to TRBJ2-5; 7 nucleotides align to TRBD1. V was clipped by 3 bases and J by 2 bases; unmatched bases: 9. This CDR3 comprises 16 residues. Germline CDR1 MGHDK, CDR2 SYGVNS. The CDR3 here is CASSDWGTAGQETQYF. CDR3 nucleotides: TGTGCCAGCAGTGATTGGGGGACAGCCGGACAAGAGACCCAGTACTTC.

This chain joins TRBV29-1 and TRBJ1-1, with D perhaps matching TRBD1 (5 bases). The CDR3 spans 11 residues. CDR1 SQVTM and CDR2 ANQGSEA come from the germline V gene. Trimming removed 3 bases from V and 10 bases from J, with 12 bases in between. CDR3 amino acids: CSVDRGEAAFF. CDR3 nucleotides: TGCAGCGTTGATAGAGGGGAGGCAGCTTTCTTT.

This clone appeared once. This rearrangement joins TRBV3-1 (or the pseudogene TRBV3-2) to TRBJ2-3; the match to TRBD2 covers 8 bases. The CDR3 spans 13 residues. V trimming: 3 bases; J trimming: 6 bases; junction bases outside the gene matches: 2. Germline V gives CDR1 LGHDT, CDR2 YNNKEL (reference sequence). Here the CDR3 reads CASSQREVDTQYF. CDR3 nucleotides: TGTGCCAGCAGCCAGCGGGAGGTTGATACGCAGTATTTT.

Notes on this clone: This sample includes further DNA sequences coding for the same CDR3. The chain combines TRBV7-2 with TRBJ1-1, with 9 bases fitting TRBD1. Looked up from germline, CDR1 is SGHTA and CDR2 is FQGNSA. Trimming at V came to 5 bases and at J to 5 bases, leaving 3 bases not matched to a gene. The CDR3 runs to 13 residues. This CDR3 reads CASSRDRGTEAFF. Here the CDR3 DNA reads TGTGCCAGCAGCAGAGACAGGGGGACTGAAGCTTTCTTT. Combining the CDR3 with reference TRBV7-2 and TRBJ1-1 gives the whole variable domain GAGVSQSPSNKVTEKGKDVELRCDPISGHTALYWYRQSLGQGLEFLIYFQGNSAPDKSGLPSDRFSAERTGGSVSTLTIQRTQQEDSAVYLCASSRDRGTEAFFGQGTRLTVV.

This clone was seen once. The chain carries TRBV2 and TRBJ1-4; 8 bases line up with TRBD1. Germline V lookup: CDR1 SNHLY, CDR2 FYNNEI. CDR3 length equals 16 residues. The V gene end was trimmed by 7 bases and the J gene end by 3 bases; junction bases not matched to a gene: 10. The CDR3 sequence: CASTRTGTLANEKLFF. The CDR3 DNA follows: TGTGCCAGCACCCGGACAGGGACTCTTGCTAATGAAAAACTGTTTTTT.

The V and J genes are TRBV6-2 or TRBV6-3 and TRBJ2-4; 8 nucleotides match TRBD1. With 6 bases clipped from V and 7 bases from J, the junction kept 8 bases outside the gene matches. Germline loops: CDR1 MNHEY, CDR2 SVGEGT. The CDR3 sequence is 14 residues long. The CDR3 DNA reads TGTGCCAGCAGCACCGACAGGGGTTATAACATTCAGTACTTC. The encoded protein is CASSTDRGYNIQYF.

V is TRBV2 and J is TRBJ1-5; D remains ambiguous. The length of the CDR3 is 13 residues. The V end was cut by 3 bases, the J end by 3 bases, with 6 bases between. Germline V gene data show CDR1 as SNHLY and CDR2 as FYNNEI. The CDR3: CASSDPVNQPQHF. CDR3 nucleotide sequence: TGTGCCAGCAGTGACCCAGTCAATCAGCCCCAGCATTTT.

The chain couples TRBV3-1 (or the pseudogene TRBV3-2) to TRBJ1-2; the match to TRBD1 covers 7 bases. V lost 4 bases to trimming and J lost 2 bases; unmatched junction nucleotides: 4. The CDR3 totals 14 residues. Looked up from germline, CDR1 is LGHDT and CDR2 is YNNKEL (reference sequence). CDR3 loop: CASSRGQANYGYTF. CDR3 sequence (DNA): TGTGCCAGCAGCCGAGGACAGGCAAACTATGGCTACACCTTC.

The chain recombines TRBV6-5 with TRBJ1-5, with D perhaps TRBD1 (6 bases). Germline V gene sequence: CDR1 MNHEY, CDR2 SVGAGI. The CDR3 runs 14 residues. The V end lost 7 bases, the J end lost 6 bases, and 16 bases lay between the germline ends. In DNA form, the CDR3 reads TGTGCCAGCATATCCGGGGGGGGCGGTCAGCCCCAGCATTTT. It yields the protein CASISGGGGQPQHF.

As concerns this clone: The sample has other DNA sequences that encode this CDR3 too. This chain joins TRBV6-5 and TRBJ1-6, with D unresolved. Looked up from germline, CDR1 is MNHEY and CDR2 is SVGAGI. This CDR3 region has 14 residues. V lost 8 bases and J lost 0, with 8 bases in between. The CDR3 DNA reads as TGTGCCAGCTCTAGGAGCTCCTATAATTCACCCCTCCACTTT. Translated: CASSRSSYNSPLHF.

V gene TRBV24-1 combines with J gene TRBJ1-1; 7 bases align to TRBD1. With V trimmed by 4 bases and J by 7 bases, 5 bases remained unmatched. CDR1 KGHDR and CDR2 SFDVKD come from the germline V gene. The CDR3 spans 13 residues. CDR3 nucleotides: TGTGCCACCAGTGACCTCGGACAGGATGAAGCTTTCTTT. Amino acids: CATSDLGQDEAFF.

The sample holds many counts of this clone. V is TRBV6-4 and J is TRBJ2-3, with 8 positions matching TRBD2. Per germline, CDR1 MRHNA and CDR2 SNTAGT. Trimming cost V 3 bases and J 1 base; bases outside gene matches: 3. CDR3 length: 15 residues. In DNA, the CDR3 is TGTGCCAGCAGTGAATCGGGAGGGGGCACAGATACGCAGTATTTT. Amino acids: CASSESGGGTDTQYF.